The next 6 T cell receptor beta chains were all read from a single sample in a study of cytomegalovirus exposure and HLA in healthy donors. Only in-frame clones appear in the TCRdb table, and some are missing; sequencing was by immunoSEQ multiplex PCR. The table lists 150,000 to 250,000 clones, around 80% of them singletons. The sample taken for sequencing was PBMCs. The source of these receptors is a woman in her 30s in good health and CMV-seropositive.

The CDR3 loop is CASRQQTGYNWAFF. The CDR3 nucleotides are TGTGCCAGCAGACAGCAAACAGGGTACAATTGGGCTTTCTTT. The chain carries TRBV28 and TRBJ1-1, with D possibly matching TRBD1 (6 bases). The CDR3 sequence is 14 residues long. V lost 6 bases, J lost 11 bases, and 22 bases lay in between. The germline CDR1 and CDR2 sequences are MDHEN and SYDVKM.

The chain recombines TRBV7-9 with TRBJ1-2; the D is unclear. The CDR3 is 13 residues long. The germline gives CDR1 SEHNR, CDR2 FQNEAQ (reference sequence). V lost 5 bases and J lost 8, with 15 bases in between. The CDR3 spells CASSPSGGPGYTF. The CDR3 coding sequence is TGTGCCAGCAGCCCCTCTGGAGGCCCGGGCTACACCTTC.

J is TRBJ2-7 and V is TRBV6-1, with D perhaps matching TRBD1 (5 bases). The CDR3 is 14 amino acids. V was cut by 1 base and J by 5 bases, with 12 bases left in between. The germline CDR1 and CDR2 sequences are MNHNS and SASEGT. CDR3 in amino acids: CASSEDPRGNEQYF. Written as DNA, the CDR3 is TGTGCCAGCAGTGAAGATCCAAGGGGCAACGAGCAGTACTTC.

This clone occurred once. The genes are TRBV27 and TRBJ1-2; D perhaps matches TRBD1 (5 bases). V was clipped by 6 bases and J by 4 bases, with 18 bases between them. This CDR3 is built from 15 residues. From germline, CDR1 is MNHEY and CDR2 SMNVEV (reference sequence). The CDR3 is CASRGGPPSSYGYTF. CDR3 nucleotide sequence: TGTGCCAGCAGGGGGGGACCCCCTTCCTCCTATGGCTACACCTTC.

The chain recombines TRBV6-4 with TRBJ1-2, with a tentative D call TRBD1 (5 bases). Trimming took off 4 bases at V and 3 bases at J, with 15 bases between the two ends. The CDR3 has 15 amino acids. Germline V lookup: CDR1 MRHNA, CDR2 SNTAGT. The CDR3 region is CASSVEMTDYYGYTF. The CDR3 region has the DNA TGTGCCAGCAGTGTCGAAATGACAGACTACTATGGCTACACCTTC.

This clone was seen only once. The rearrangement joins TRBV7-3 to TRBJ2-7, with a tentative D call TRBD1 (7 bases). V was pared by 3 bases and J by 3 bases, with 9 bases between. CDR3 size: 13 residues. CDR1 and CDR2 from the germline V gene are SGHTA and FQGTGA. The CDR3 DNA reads TGTGCCAGCAGCTTGCAGGGGGGCTACGAGCAGTACTTC. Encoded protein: CASSLQGGYEQYF. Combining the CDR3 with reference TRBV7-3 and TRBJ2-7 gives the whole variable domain GAGVSQTPSNKVTEKGKYVELRCDPISGHTALYWYRQSLGQGPEFLIYFQGTGAADDSGLPNDRFFAVRPEGSVSTLKIQRTERGDSAVYLCASSLQGGYEQYFGPGTRLTVT.